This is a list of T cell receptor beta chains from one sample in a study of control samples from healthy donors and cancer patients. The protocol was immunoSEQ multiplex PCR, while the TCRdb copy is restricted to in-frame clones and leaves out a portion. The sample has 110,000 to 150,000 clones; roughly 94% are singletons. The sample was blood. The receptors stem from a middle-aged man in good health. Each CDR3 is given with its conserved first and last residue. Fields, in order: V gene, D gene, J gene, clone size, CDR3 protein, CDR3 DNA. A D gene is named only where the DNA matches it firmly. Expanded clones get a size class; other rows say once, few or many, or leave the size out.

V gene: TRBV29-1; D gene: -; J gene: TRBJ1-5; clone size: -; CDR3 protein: CSVEGTGSNQPQHF; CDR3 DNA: TGCAGCGTTGAGGGTACGGGTAGCAATCAGCCCCAGCATTTT
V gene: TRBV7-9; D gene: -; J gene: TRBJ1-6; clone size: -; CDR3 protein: CASSLATRGLYNSPLHF; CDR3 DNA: TGTGCCAGCAGCTTAGCCACACGTGGACTCTATAATTCACCCCTCCACTTT
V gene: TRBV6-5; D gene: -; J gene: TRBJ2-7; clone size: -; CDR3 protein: CASSYSDKGYEQYF; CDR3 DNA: TGTGCCAGCAGTTACTCGGATAAGGGGTACGAGCAGTACTTC
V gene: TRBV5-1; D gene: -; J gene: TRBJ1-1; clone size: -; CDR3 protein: CASSLKGAEAFF; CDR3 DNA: TGCGCCAGCAGCTTGAAGGGCGCTGAAGCTTTCTTT
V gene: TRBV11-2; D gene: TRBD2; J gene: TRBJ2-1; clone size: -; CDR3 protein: CASSLTDPIAGGEQFF; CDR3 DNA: TGTGCCAGCAGCTTAACGGACCCTATAGCGGGAGGGGAGCAGTTCTTC
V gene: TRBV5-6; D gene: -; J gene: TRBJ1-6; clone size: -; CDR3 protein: CASSLQGENSPLHF; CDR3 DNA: TGTGCCAGCAGCCTCCAAGGGGAGAATTCACCCCTCCACTTT
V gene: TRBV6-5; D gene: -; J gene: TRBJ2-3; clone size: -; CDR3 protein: CASSSSGQSTDTQYF; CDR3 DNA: TGTGCCAGCAGTTCTAGCGGACAGAGCACAGATACGCAGTATTTT
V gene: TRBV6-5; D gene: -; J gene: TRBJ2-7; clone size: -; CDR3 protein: CASSYSQGTAEQYF; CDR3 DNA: TGTGCCAGCAGTTACTCTCAGGGTACCGCCGAGCAGTACTTC
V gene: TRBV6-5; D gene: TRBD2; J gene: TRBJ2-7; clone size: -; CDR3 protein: CAGGGPRLGTYEQYF; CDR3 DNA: TGTGCCGGCGGGGGGCCGAGGCTGGGGACTTACGAGCAGTACTTC
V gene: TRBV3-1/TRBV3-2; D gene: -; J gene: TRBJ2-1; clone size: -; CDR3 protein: CASSEGPRNEQFF; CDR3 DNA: TGTGCCAGCAGCGAAGGGCCGAGAAATGAGCAGTTCTTC
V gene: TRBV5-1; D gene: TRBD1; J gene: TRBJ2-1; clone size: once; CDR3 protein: CASSLTGGSVRNEQFF; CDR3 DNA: TGCGCCAGCAGCCTGACAGGGGGCTCGGTCAGGAATGAGCAGTTCTTC
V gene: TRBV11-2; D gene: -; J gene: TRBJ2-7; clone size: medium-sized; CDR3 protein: CASSPFGPGYEQYF; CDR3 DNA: -
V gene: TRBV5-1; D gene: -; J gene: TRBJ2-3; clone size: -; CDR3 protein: CASSLGQLDTQYF; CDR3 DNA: TGCGCCAGCAGCTTGGGACAGCTAGATACGCAGTATTTT
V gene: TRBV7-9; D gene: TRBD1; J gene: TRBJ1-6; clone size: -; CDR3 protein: CASRDRGRGSYNSPLHF; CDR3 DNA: TGTGCCAGCAGGGACAGGGGAAGAGGCTCCTATAATTCACCCCTCCACTTT
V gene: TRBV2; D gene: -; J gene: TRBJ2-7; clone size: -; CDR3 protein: CASSGDGYYEQYF; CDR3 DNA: TGTGCCAGCAGTGGGGACGGGTACTACGAGCAGTACTTC
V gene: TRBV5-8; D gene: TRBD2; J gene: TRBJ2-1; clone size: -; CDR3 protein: CASSFGVAGPLLYNEQFF; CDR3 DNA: TGTGCCAGCAGCTTTGGGGTAGCGGGACCCCTATTATACAATGAGCAGTTCTTC
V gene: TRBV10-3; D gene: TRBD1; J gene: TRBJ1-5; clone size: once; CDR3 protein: CATCLTGRLDQPQHF; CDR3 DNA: TGTGCCACCTGTTTGACAGGGAGGTTGGATCAGCCCCAGCATTTT
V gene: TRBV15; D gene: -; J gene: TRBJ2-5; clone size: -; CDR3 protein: CATSRFQEETQYF; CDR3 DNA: TGTGCCACCAGCAGGTTTCAGGAAGAGACCCAGTACTTC
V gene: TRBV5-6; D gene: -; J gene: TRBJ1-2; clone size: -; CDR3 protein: CASSFLAGAGYTF; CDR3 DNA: TGTGCCAGCAGCTTTCTGGCAGGGGCGGGCTACACCTTC
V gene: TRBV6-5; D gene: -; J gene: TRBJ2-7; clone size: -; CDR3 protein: CASSFVVGGLYEQYF; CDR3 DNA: TGTGCCAGCAGCTTTGTTGTCGGGGGCCTCTACGAGCAGTACTTC
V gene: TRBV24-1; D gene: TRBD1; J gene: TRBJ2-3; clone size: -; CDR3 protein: CATSERQGYRTDTQYF; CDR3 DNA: TGTGCCACCAGTGAACGACAGGGATATCGCACAGATACGCAGTATTTT
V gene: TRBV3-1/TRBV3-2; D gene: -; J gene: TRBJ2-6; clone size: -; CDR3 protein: CASSRLTAGANVLTF; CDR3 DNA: TGTGCCAGCAGCCGATTGACAGCTGGGGCCAACGTCCTGACTTTC
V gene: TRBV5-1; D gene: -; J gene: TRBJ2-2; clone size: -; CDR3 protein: CASSLEGELFF; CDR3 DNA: TGCGCCAGCAGCTTGGAAGGGGAGCTGTTTTTT
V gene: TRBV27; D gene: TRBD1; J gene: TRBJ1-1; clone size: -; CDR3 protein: CASSFEGAFTEAFF; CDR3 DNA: TGTGCCAGCAGTTTCGAGGGGGCCTTCACTGAAGCTTTCTTT
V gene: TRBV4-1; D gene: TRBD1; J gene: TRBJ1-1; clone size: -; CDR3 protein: CASRQGANTEAFF; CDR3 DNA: TGCGCCAGCCGACAGGGGGCGAACACTGAAGCTTTCTTT
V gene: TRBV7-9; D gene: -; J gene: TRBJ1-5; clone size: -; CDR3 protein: CASSLEREDQPQHF; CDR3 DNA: TGTGCCAGCAGCTTAGAGAGGGAGGATCAGCCCCAGCATTTT
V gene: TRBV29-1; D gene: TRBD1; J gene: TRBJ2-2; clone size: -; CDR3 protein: CSARTGDVGELFF; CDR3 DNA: TGCAGCGCCCGGACAGGGGATGTAGGGGAGCTGTTTTTT
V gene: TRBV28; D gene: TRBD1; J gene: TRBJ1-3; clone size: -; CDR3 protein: CASSARTGERNTIYF; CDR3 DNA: TGTGCCAGCAGTGCTCGCACAGGGGAGAGGAACACCATATATTTT
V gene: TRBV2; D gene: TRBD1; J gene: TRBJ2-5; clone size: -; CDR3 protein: CASSARTGEETQYF; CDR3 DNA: TGTGCCAGCAGTGCCCGGACAGGGGAAGAGACCCAGTACTTC